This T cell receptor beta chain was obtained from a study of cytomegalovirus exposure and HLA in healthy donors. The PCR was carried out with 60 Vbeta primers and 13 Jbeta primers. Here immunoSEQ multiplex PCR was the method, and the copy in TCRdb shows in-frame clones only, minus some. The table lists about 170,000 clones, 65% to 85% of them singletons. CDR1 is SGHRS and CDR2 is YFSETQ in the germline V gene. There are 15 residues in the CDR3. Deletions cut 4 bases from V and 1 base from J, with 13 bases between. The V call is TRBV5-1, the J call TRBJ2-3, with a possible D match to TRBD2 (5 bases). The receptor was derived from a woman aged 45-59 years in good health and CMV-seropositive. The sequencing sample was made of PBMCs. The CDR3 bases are TGCGCCAGCAGCCTGCGGGTTCGGGGCACAGATACGCAGTATTTT. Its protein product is CASSLRVRGTDTQYF.